This T cell receptor (beta chain) was found in a study of OX40 agonist ivuxolimab in advanced cancers. Points from the study as a whole: Determination of antigen specificity was not performed for the expanded peripheral T cells.

This clone was picked up one time. Its antigen is unknown. The CDR3 loop spans 14 amino acids. Looked up from germline, CDR1 is MDHEN and CDR2 is SYDVKM. Trimming at V came to 7 bases and at J to 6 bases, leaving 12 bases not matched to a gene. Repertoires were generated with immunoSEQ multiplex PCR, while TCRdb's copy carries only in-frame clones and drops some. The repertoire consists of approximately 90,000 clones, with more than 80% occurring once and the leading ten covering around 1.6%. The rearrangement uses TRBV28 and TRBJ2-7; 7 bases line up with TRBD2. The sequenced sample was CD4+ or CD8+ T cells sorted from blood, obtained in a trial of the OX40 agonist ivuxolimab. The TCR sequence derives from an adult with an advanced solid tumor such as melanoma, head and neck, liver or kidney cancer. The CDR3 loop reads CASNGLVLSSEQYF. CDR3 DNA sequence: TGTGCCAGCAACGGACTAGTCCTTTCTAGCGAGCAGTACTTC.